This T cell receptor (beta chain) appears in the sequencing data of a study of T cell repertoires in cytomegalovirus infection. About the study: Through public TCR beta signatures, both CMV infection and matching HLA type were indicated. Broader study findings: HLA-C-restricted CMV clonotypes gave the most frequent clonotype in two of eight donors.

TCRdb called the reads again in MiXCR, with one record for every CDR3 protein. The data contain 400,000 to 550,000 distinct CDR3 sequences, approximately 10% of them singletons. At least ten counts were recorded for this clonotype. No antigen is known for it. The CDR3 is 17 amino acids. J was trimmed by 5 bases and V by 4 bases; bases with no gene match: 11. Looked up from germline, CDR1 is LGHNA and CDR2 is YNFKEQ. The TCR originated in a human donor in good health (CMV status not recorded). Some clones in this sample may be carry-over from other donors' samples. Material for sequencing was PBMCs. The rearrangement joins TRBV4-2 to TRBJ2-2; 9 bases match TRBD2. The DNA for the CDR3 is TGTGCCAGCAGCCCCGGGGTAGCGGGAGTAGATACCGGGGAGCTGTTTTTT. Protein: CASSPGVAGVDTGELFF.